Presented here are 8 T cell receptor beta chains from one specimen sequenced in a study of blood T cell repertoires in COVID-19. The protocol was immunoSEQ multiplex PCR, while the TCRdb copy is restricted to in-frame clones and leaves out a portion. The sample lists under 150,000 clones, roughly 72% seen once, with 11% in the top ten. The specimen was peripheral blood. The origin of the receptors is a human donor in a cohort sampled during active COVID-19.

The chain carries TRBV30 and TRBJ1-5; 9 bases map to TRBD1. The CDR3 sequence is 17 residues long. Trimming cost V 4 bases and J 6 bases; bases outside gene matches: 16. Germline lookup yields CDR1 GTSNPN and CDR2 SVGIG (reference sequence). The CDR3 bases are TGTGCCTGGACCCCCCGCGGTAGAGGGACAGGGTCTCAGCCCCAGCATTTT. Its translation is CAWTPRGRGTGSQPQHF. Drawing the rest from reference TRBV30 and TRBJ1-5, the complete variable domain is SQTIHQWPATLVQPVGSPLSLECTVEGTSNPNLYWYRQAAGRGLQLLFYSVGIGQISSEVPQNLSASRPQDRQFILSSKKLLLSDSGFYLCAWTPRGRGTGSQPQHFGDGTRLSIL.

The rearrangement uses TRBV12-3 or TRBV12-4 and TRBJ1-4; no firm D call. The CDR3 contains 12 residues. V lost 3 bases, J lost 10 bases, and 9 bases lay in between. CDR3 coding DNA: TGTGCCAGCAGTTTCGTGGAGAGAAAACTGTTTTTT. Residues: CASSFVERKLFF.

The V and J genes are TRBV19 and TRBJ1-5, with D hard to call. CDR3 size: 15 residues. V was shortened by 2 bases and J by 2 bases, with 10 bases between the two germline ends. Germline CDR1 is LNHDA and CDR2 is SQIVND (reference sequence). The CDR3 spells CASSIKGRGNQPQHF. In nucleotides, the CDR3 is TGTGCCAGTAGTATAAAAGGTCGGGGCAATCAGCCCCAGCATTTT.

In nucleotides, the CDR3 is TGTGCCAGTGCGACAGGGCTGAACACTGAAGCTTTCTTT. Residues: CASATGLNTEAFF. This rearrangement joins TRBV2 to TRBJ1-1; 7 bases fit TRBD1. Germline values: CDR1 SNHLY, CDR2 FYNNEI. Unmatched junction bases numbered 4, after V lost 9 bases and J lost 0 bases. The CDR3 spans 13 residues.

In DNA form, the CDR3 reads TGTGCCAGTAGTGTGGCCTCGGGCTATGGCTACACCTTC. Translating it yields CASSVASGYGYTF. The chain recombines TRBV19 with TRBJ1-2; D is unresolved. This CDR3 spans 13 amino acids. V lost 5 bases to trimming and J lost 4 bases, with 11 bases between them. CDR1 and CDR2 from the germline V gene are LNHDA and SQIVND (reference sequence).

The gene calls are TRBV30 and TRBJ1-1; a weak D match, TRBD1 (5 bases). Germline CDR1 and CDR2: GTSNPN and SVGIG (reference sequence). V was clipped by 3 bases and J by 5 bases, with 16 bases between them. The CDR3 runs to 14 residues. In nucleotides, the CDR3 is TGTGCCTGGAGCACAGGTACTTATCGAACTGAAGCTTTCTTT. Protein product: CAWSTGTYRTEAFF.

Here the CDR3 reads CASSATGLHGYTF. In DNA form, the CDR3 reads TGTGCCAGCAGCGCCACAGGGCTCCATGGCTACACCTTC. The gene calls are TRBV13 and TRBJ1-2; a weak D match, TRBD1 (6 bases). The CDR3 spans 13 residues. The ends were cut back, 5 bases at V and 6 bases at J, with 13 bases in the middle. Germline V gives CDR1 PRHDT, CDR2 FYEKMQ (reference sequence).

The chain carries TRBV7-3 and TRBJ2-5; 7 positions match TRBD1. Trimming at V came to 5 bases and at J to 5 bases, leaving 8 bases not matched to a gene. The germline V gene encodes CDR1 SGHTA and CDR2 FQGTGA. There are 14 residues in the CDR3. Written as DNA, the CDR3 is TGTGCCAGCAGCAGCAGGGGGAGAGGTGAGACCCAGTACTTC. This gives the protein CASSSRGRGETQYF.